Each of the 24 T cell receptor beta chains below was sequenced from the same sample in a study of CD8 T cells in Susac syndrome. When the RNA was reverse transcribed, random hexamers were used with an input of roughly 0.5 to 1 ug. TCRdb re-called the immunoSEQ multiplex PCR reads with MiXCR, one entry per CDR3 protein. Here the sample spans about 190,000 distinct CDR3 sequences, 95% being singletons. The sample consisted of CD4+ T cells from PBMCs. The receptors were gathered from a human donor in good health.

The chain recombines TRBV30 with TRBJ2-1, with D perhaps assigned TRBD1 or TRBD2 (5 bases each). The germline V gene encodes CDR1 GTSNPN and CDR2 SVGIG (reference sequence). Between the trimmed V and J ends, which lost 0 bases and 3 bases, there was a span of 15 bases. This CDR3 has 16 amino acids. CDR3: CAWSVEGYRFYNEQFF. The CDR3 DNA follows: TGTGCCTGGAGTGTTGAGGGGTACCGCTTCTACAATGAGCAGTTCTTC.

The rearrangement joins TRBV20-1 to TRBJ2-7; TRBD2 might be the D (5 bases). V lost 1 base, J lost 4 bases, and 11 bases lay in between. The CDR3 runs to 13 residues. Germline V CDR1 and CDR2: DFQATT, SNEGSKA (reference sequence). The CDR3 coding sequence is TGCAGTGCTAGAGGAGGGCTCGAGTACGAGCAGTACGTC. Its translation: CSARGGLEYEQYV.

The chain joins TRBV7-9 to TRBJ1-2; TRBD1 matches 7 bases. Germline CDR1 and CDR2: SEHNR and FQNEAQ (reference sequence). The junction had 7 bases not matched to a gene; V was cut back by 2 bases and J by 7 bases. The CDR3 runs to 14 residues. The CDR3 loop is CASSLTDRRGGYTF. CDR3 DNA: TGTGCCAGCAGCTTAACGGACAGGCGAGGTGGCTACACCTTC.

The chain recombines TRBV27 with TRBJ2-7; 8 bases map to TRBD1. This CDR3 is 15 amino acids long. Germline V CDR1 and CDR2: MNHEY, SMNVEV (reference sequence). After removal of 3 bases from V and 0 bases from J, the junction contained 4 bases not matched to a gene. The CDR3 nucleotides are TGTGCCAGCAGTTTGGGACAGGAAAGCTCCTACGAGCAGTACTTC. As protein: CASSLGQESSYEQYF.

This clonotype was seen just once. This chain uses TRBV29-1 with TRBJ1-1; maybe TRBD1 (5 bases). CDR1 is SQVTM, CDR2 ANQGSEA, per germline. This CDR3 comprises 13 residues. Trimming took 7 bases from V and 3 from J, leaving 15 bases between them. This CDR3 is CSAQASRDTEAFF. CDR3 nucleotides: TGCAGCGCCCAAGCATCCAGGGACACTGAAGCTTTCTTT.

The gene calls are TRBV3-1 and TRBJ2-5, with 7 positions matching TRBD2. Germline trimming cut 1 base from V and 7 bases from J; bases unmatched to any gene: 0. The germline gives CDR1 LGHDT, CDR2 YNNKEL (reference sequence). The CDR3 extends over 12 amino acids. The CDR3 DNA follows: TGTGCCAGCAGCCAAGCGGGAGGGACCCAGTACTTC. This gives the protein CASSQAGGTQYF.

This clonotype has just one count. CDR3 nucleotide sequence: TGCAGCGTTGAAACGGAAGGGCATCAGCCCCAGCATTTT. It is translated as CSVETEGHQPQHF. The J gene is TRBJ1-5, the V gene TRBV29-1, with unresolved D. There are 13 residues in the CDR3. The V and J ends lost 2 bases and 5 bases respectively, with 10 bases between them. The V gene's germline CDR1 is SQVTM and CDR2 ANQGSEA.

The genes are TRBV20-1 and TRBJ2-7; D unclear. Germline CDR1 DFQATT, CDR2 SNEGSKA (reference sequence). This CDR3 spans 16 amino acids. V lost 0 bases, J lost 0 bases, and 15 bases lay in between. CDR3 bases: TGCAGTGCTAGAGATAAAGCCCCCTCGGGCTCCTACGAGCAGTACGTC. The encoded protein is CSARDKAPSGSYEQYV.

The sample holds one count of this clonotype. The rearrangement joins TRBV29-1 to TRBJ2-1; 8 bases are a match to TRBD2. Germline trimming cut 4 bases from V and 12 bases from J; bases unmatched to any gene: 8. Germline CDR1 reads SQVTM; CDR2 reads ANQGSEA. The CDR3 is 12 amino acids. The CDR3: CSVVGGARGQFF. The DNA of the CDR3 is TGCAGCGTTGTCGGGGGGGCAAGGGGGCAGTTCTTC.

The genes are TRBV3-1 and TRBJ2-2; D is uncertain. V was shortened by 3 bases and J by 4 bases, with 21 bases between the two germline ends. CDR1 and CDR2 (germline): LGHDT, YNNKEL (reference sequence). This CDR3 comprises 18 residues. The CDR3 sequence: CASSQLANRRLATGELFF. In DNA, the CDR3 is TGTGCCAGCAGCCAGCTGGCGAACAGAAGGTTGGCCACCGGGGAGCTGTTTTTT.

The chain couples TRBV12-3 or TRBV12-4 to TRBJ1-5; D not resolved. The germline V and J ends were trimmed by 5 bases and 2 bases, with 7 bases remaining between them. There are 13 residues in the CDR3. The CDR3 nucleotides read TGTGCCAGCAGTGATATGGGCAATCAGCCCCAGCATTTT. Its protein product is CASSDMGNQPQHF.

This clonotype was observed a few times. The rearrangement joins TRBV12-3 or TRBV12-4 to TRBJ2-5; D might be TRBD1 or TRBD2, each matching 5 bases. V was cut by 5 bases and J by 4 bases, with 11 bases left in between. This CDR3 has 13 residues. CDR3 amino acids: CASSRGPAETQYF. For the CDR3, the DNA is TGTGCCAGCAGTCGGGGCCCTGCAGAGACCCAGTACTTC.

CDR3 sequence reads: CASSFDLAASTDTQYF. In nucleotides, the CDR3 is TGCGCCAGCAGCTTCGATCTAGCGGCAAGCACAGATACGCAGTATTTT. This chain connects TRBV5-1 to TRBJ2-3, with 7 bases fitting TRBD2. The CDR3 spans 16 residues. Germline trimming cut 2 bases from V and 0 bases from J; bases unmatched to any gene: 6. Looked up from germline, CDR1 is SGHRS and CDR2 is YFSETQ.

The chain is built from TRBV14 and TRBJ2-3; possible D gene TRBD1, 5 bases. Trimming stripped 8 bases from V and 5 bases from J, with 29 bases between. Germline V lookup: CDR1 SGHDN, CDR2 FVKESK. The CDR3 spans 18 residues. The CDR3 sequence is CASQPSRRPDKSRDTQYF. The CDR3 DNA sequence: TGTGCCAGCCAGCCCTCACGTCGCCCGGACAAGAGTAGAGATACGCAGTATTTT.

The gene calls are TRBV7-9 and TRBJ2-1; TRBD2 aligns across 12 bases. CDR3 length: 14 residues. With V trimmed by 4 bases and J by 7 bases, 2 bases remained unmatched. The germline V gene has CDR1 SEHNR and CDR2 FQNEAQ (reference sequence). Here the CDR3 reads CASSSLAGGNEQFF. The CDR3 nucleotides read TGTGCCAGCAGCTCCCTAGCGGGAGGGAATGAGCAGTTCTTC.

The J gene is TRBJ2-1, the V gene TRBV9; 11 bases align to TRBD2. This CDR3 has 14 residues. With 4 bases clipped from V and 7 bases from J, the junction kept 4 bases outside the gene matches. Germline lookup yields CDR1 SGDLS and CDR2 YYNGEE. CDR3: CASSSSGRLNEQFF. The DNA of the CDR3 is TGTGCCAGCAGCTCTAGCGGGAGGTTAAATGAGCAGTTCTTC. Full variable domain (missing parts from reference TRBV9 and TRBJ2-1): DSGVTQTPKHLITATGQRVTLRCSPRSGDLSVYWYQQSLDQGLQFLIQYYNGEERAKGNILERFSAQQFPDLHSELNLSSLELGDSALYFCASSSSGRLNEQFFGPGTRLTVL.

CDR3 sequence (DNA): TGCAGTGCAAGCGTTTCGTCTGGCGAGCAGTACTTC. This sequence encodes CSASVSSGEQYF. The chain is built from TRBV20-1 and TRBJ2-7; D is ambiguous. Trimming took 6 bases from V and 6 from J, leaving 15 bases between them. The CDR3 totals 12 residues. Germline CDR1 DFQATT, CDR2 SNEGSKA (reference sequence).

This sequence joins TRBV3-1 and TRBJ1-1; 7 positions match TRBD1. J lost 0 bases, V lost 1 base, and 8 bases had no gene match. Germline loops: CDR1 LGHDT, CDR2 YNNKEL (reference sequence). There are 17 residues in the CDR3. The CDR3 spells CASSQAQGQRVNTEAFF. The CDR3 nucleotides are TGTGCCAGCAGCCAAGCCCAGGGACAGAGGGTGAACACTGAAGCTTTCTTT.

This rearrangement joins TRBV29-1 to TRBJ2-1, with 9 bases aligning to TRBD1. V shed 5 bases and J 7 bases; nucleotides not matched to a gene: 6. The CDR3 runs to 13 residues. The germline V gene has CDR1 SQVTM and CDR2 ANQGSEA. CDR3 in DNA: TGCAGCGTTTCCAACAGGGGGCTAAATGAGCAGTTCTTC. Translating gives CSVSNRGLNEQFF.

This clonotype was recorded only once. V usage is TRBV7-9 and J usage is TRBJ2-7; the match to TRBD1 covers 11 bases. Germline V gene data show CDR1 as SEHNR and CDR2 as FQNEAQ (reference sequence). V shed 4 bases and J 3 bases; nucleotides not matched to a gene: 5. The CDR3 runs 15 residues. The CDR3 DNA follows: TGTGCCAGCAGCTCCTGGGACAGGGGGGGCTACGAGCAGTACTTC. Residues: CASSSWDRGGYEQYF.

This clonotype turned up a few times. The chain recombines TRBV29-1 with TRBJ2-5; D call uncertain. Looked up from germline, CDR1 is SQVTM and CDR2 is ANQGSEA. Trimming stripped 3 bases from V and 5 bases from J, with 4 bases between. The CDR3 loop spans 10 amino acids. DNA for the CDR3: TGCAGCGTTGACGGGGAGACCCAGTACTTC. As protein: CSVDGETQYF.

The CDR3 protein is CASSVGLAGFGELFF. The CDR3 DNA reads as TGTGCCAGCAGCGTAGGACTAGCGGGGTTCGGGGAGCTGTTTTTT. The chain uses TRBV9 and TRBJ2-2; 11 bases fit TRBD2. Germline CDR1 and CDR2: SGDLS and YYNGEE. Unmatched junction bases numbered 2, after V lost 0 bases and J lost 7 bases. The CDR3 sequence is 15 residues long. Using reference TRBV9 and TRBJ2-2 for the parts outside the CDR3, the full variable domain is DSGVTQTPKHLITATGQRVTLRCSPRSGDLSVYWYQQSLDQGLQFLIQYYNGEERAKGNILERFSAQQFPDLHSELNLSSLELGDSALYFCASSVGLAGFGELFFGEGSRLTVL.

This clonotype was detected only once. The V gene is TRBV7-9, the J gene TRBJ2-1; D call uncertain. The CDR3 contains 12 residues. Germline CDR1 SEHNR, CDR2 FQNEAQ (reference sequence). The V end was cut by 5 bases, the J end by 10 bases, with 12 bases between. CDR3 sequence reads: CASSRPTEEQFF. CDR3 DNA sequence: TGTGCCAGCAGCCGACCCACAGAGGAGCAGTTCTTC.

The rearrangement joins TRBV5-4 to TRBJ2-1, with D perhaps matching TRBD1 (5 bases). CDR1 is SGHNT, CDR2 YYREEE, per germline (reference sequence). This CDR3 spans 15 amino acids. The V and J ends lost 4 bases and 4 bases respectively, with 15 bases between them. The CDR3 loop is CASSLDTVGYNEQFF. CDR3 coding DNA: TGTGCCAGCAGCCTGGACACGGTGGGGTACAATGAGCAGTTCTTC.